This TCR beta chain was observed in a study of T cell changes during pregnancy in multiple sclerosis. A note on this clone: Germline is not matched at one junction end, which may reflect a read error.

Profiled with immunoSEQ multiplex PCR; TCRdb holds only in-frame clones, not every one. The data contain about 41,000 clones, roughly 88% of them seen just once; the ten biggest clones take up more than 4.5%. In germline, CDR1 is DFQATT, CDR2 SNEGSKA (reference sequence). The length of the CDR3 is 11 residues. The sample consisted of peripheral blood, taken in the first trimester of pregnancy. J is TRBJ2-7 and V is TRBV20-1, with TRBD1 matching 7 bases. This TCR was sampled from a female donor in good health, enrolled as a control in a pregnancy study. CDR3 bases: TGCAGTGCCCGGGACAGCTACGAGCAGTGCTTC. This gives the protein CSARDSYEQCF.